Reported below is one T cell receptor (beta chain). The target antigen is unknown. The source of the sample is a study of T cells in tumors after PD-1 blockade. For the study at large: On average, peripheral blood gave more than 100,000 TCR templates and about 40,000 unique clonotypes. Study observations and caveats: Blood contained 35% to 50% of the tumor's TCR clonotypes.

The data were produced by immunoSEQ multiplex PCR, yet TCRdb's version contains in-frame clones alone and is incomplete. The table has about 33,000 clones, roughly 78% seen once. This CDR3 has 14 residues. In germline, CDR1 is SEHNR, CDR2 FQNEAQ (reference sequence). The ends were cut back, 5 bases at V and 5 bases at J, with 15 bases in the middle. The receptor's source is a human donor with basal cell carcinoma. The input for sequencing was PBMCs, taken before anti-PD-1 treatment. The V gene is TRBV7-9, the J gene TRBJ2-5, with D possibly called TRBD1 or TRBD2 (5 bases each). The CDR3 nucleotides are TGTGCCAGCAGCCCCGGGACCGTGGGGGAGACCCAGTACTTC. Its protein product is CASSPGTVGETQYF.